The 12 T cell receptor beta chains presented below share a single source sample, sequenced in a study of shared clonotypes between healthy human individuals. The method was immunoSEQ multiplex PCR; TCRdb's version includes in-frame clones alone and lacks a portion of them. The table lists roughly 700,000 clones, less than 95% of them singletons. The sample consisted of memory CD8+ T cells from PBMCs. Stated subset: CD45RO+ cells pooled with CCR7-negative TemRA cells. All receptors come from a man between 18 and 29 years old in good health. Some clones in this sample may be carry-over from other donors' samples.

The chain recombines TRBV6-5 with TRBJ2-7; D possibly corresponds to TRBD2 (6 bases). Trimming took 4 bases from V and 1 from J, leaving 11 bases between them. Germline V lookup: CDR1 MNHEY, CDR2 SVGAGI. This CDR3 comprises 14 residues. The CDR3 coding sequence is TGTGCCAGCAGTTTATCGGGGGAATCCTACGAGCAGTACTTC. As protein: CASSLSGESYEQYF.

The chain couples TRBV11-2 to TRBJ1-1, with a possible D match to TRBD1 (6 bases). CDR1 SGHAT and CDR2 FQNNGV come from the germline V gene. The CDR3 totals 12 residues. The V end was cut by 5 bases, the J end by 7 bases, with 11 bases between. Written as DNA, the CDR3 is TGTGCCAGCAGCGGCGGGGGCAGTGAAGCTTTCTTT. This gives the protein CASSGGGSEAFF.

The chain couples TRBV11-2 to TRBJ2-1; D might be TRBD2 (5 bases). Germline values: CDR1 SGHAT, CDR2 FQNNGV. Trimming pared 5 bases from V and 6 bases from J, leaving 14 bases between. CDR3 length equals 14 residues. The CDR3 DNA sequence: TGTGCCAGCAGCCCCATTGGAGGCGGCAATGAGCAGTTCTTC. Its translation: CASSPIGGGNEQFF.

J is TRBJ2-3 and V is TRBV9, with D perhaps assigned TRBD1 or TRBD2 (5 bases each). The CDR3 is made up of 17 amino acids. Looked up from germline, CDR1 is SGDLS and CDR2 is YYNGEE. Trimming cost V 4 bases and J 3 bases, with 21 bases left between them. The CDR3 reads CASSTNPEGDPTDTQYF. For the CDR3, the DNA is TGTGCCAGCAGCACGAACCCCGAAGGGGACCCGACAGATACGCAGTATTTT.

As DNA, the CDR3 is TGTGCCAGCGAGGGGGCCCACGAGCAGTACTTC. Translated: CASEGAHEQYF. This chain joins TRBV7-9 and TRBJ2-7, with TRBD1 matching over 7 bases. Per the germline V gene, CDR1 is SEHNR and CDR2 is FQNEAQ (reference sequence). This CDR3 has 11 amino acids. The trim removed 8 bases at V and 5 bases at J, leaving 3 bases unmatched.

The rearrangement joins TRBV21-1 to TRBJ1-2. TRBV21-1 is a documented pseudogene. The CDR3 has 17 amino acids. The CDR3 sequence is CASPQTRLPVRYYGYTF. For the CDR3, the DNA is TGTGCCAGCCCGCAGACGCGGCTTCCCGTAAGGTACTATGGCTACACCTTC.

This rearrangement joins TRBV10-1 to TRBJ2-2, with D perhaps matching TRBD2 (6 bases). Germline V CDR1 and CDR2: WNHNN, SYGVQD (reference sequence). The V end was cut by 6 bases, the J end by 5 bases, with 13 bases between. The CDR3 totals 14 residues. The CDR3 DNA reads as TGCGCCAGCAGCGGGAGAAGGCTGACCGGGGAGCTGTTTTTT. This translates into CASSGRRLTGELFF.

The V gene is TRBV10-3, the J gene TRBJ1-2; D call uncertain. The CDR3 is 12 residues long. Trimming took 6 bases from V and 4 from J, leaving 9 bases between them. Germline CDR1 and CDR2: ENHRY and SYGVKD. Here the CDR3 reads CAIRDGAYGYTF. The CDR3 nucleotides are TGTGCCATCAGGGACGGCGCCTATGGCTACACCTTC.

This sequence joins TRBV27 and TRBJ1-1; 9 positions agree with TRBD1. Germline V gene sequence: CDR1 MNHEY, CDR2 SMNVEV (reference sequence). The CDR3 totals 16 residues. V lost 5 bases to trimming and J lost 0 bases; unmatched junction nucleotides: 7. CDR3 protein: CASSVYRGRMNTEAFF. CDR3 bases: TGTGCCAGCAGTGTGTACAGGGGGCGCATGAACACTGAAGCTTTCTTT.

This chain joins TRBV28 and TRBJ2-6; D gene uncertain. Trimming removed 5 bases from V and 0 bases from J, with 20 bases in between. This CDR3 is 19 amino acids long. Germline CDR1 is MDHEN and CDR2 is SYDVKM. The CDR3 bases are TGTGCCAGCAGTCCCTGGAGTACTATTCTCAGCTCTGGGGCCAACGTCCTGACTTTC. It specifies CASSPWSTILSSGANVLTF.

The chain is built from TRBV10-3 and TRBJ2-7, with TRBD2 identical over 10 bases. V trimming: 9 bases; J trimming: 10 bases; junction bases outside the gene matches: 12. The CDR3 loop spans 13 amino acids. Germline CDR1 is ENHRY and CDR2 is SYGVKD. CDR3 protein: CAIATSGKLEQYF. The DNA for the CDR3 is TGTGCCATTGCCACTAGCGGGAAGCTAGAACAGTACTTC.

The V call is TRBV10-3, the J call TRBJ1-1; D is possibly TRBD1 (6 bases). CDR3 length: 14 amino acids. Germline CDR1 is ENHRY and CDR2 is SYGVKD. V was cut by 6 bases and J by 2 bases, with 13 bases left in between. The CDR3 here is CAISRGGENTEAFF. For the CDR3, the DNA is TGTGCCATCAGCCGAGGGGGGGAAAACACTGAAGCTTTCTTT.